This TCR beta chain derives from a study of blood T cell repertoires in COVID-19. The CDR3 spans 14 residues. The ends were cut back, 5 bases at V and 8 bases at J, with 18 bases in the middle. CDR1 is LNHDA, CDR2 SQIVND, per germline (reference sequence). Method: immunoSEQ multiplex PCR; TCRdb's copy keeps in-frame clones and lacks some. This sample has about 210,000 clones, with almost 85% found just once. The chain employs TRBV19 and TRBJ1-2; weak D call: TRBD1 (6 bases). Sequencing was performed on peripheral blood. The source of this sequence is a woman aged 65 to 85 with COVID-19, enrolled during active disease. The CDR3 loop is CASSGAQGLRGYTF. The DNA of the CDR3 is TGTGCCAGTAGTGGGGCACAGGGTTTGAGAGGCTACACCTTC.